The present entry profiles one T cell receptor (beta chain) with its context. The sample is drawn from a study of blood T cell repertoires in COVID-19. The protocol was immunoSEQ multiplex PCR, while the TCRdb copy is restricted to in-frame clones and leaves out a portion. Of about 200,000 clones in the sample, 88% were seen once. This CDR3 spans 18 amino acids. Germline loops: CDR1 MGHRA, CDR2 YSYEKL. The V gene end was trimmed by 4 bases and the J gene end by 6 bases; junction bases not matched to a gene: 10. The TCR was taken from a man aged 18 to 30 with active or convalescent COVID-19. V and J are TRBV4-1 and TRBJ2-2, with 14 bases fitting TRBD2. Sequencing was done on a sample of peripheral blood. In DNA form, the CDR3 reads TGCGCCAGCAGCCTCCGGACTAGCGGGAGGACTCGGTCCGGGGAGCTGTTTTTT. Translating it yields CASSLRTSGRTRSGELFF.